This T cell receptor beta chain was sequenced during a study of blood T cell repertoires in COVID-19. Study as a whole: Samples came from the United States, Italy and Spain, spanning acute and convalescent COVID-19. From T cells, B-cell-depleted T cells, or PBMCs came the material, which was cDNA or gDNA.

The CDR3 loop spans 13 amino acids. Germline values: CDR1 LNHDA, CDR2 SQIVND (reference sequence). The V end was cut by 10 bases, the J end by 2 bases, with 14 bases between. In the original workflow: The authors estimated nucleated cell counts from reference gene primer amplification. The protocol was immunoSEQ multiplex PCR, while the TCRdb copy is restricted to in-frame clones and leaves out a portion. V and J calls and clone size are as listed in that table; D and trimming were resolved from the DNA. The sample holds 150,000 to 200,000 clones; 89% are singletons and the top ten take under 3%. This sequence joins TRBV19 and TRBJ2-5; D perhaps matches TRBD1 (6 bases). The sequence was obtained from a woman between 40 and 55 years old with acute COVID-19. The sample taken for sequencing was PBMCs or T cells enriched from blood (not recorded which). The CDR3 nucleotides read TGTGCCACGGCTCGGACAGATCAAGAGACCCAGTACTTC. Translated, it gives CATARTDQETQYF.